This paragraph reports one TCR beta chain. The DNA is omitted, as the CDR3 cannot be located on it reliably, and the CDR3 follows TCRdb's listing. Profiling relied on immunoSEQ multiplex PCR, and the TCRdb table lists in-frame clones only, not all of them. The sample holds some 100,000 clones, under 90% seen once. This sample is drawn from a study of blood T cell repertoires in COVID-19. The CDR3 is 17 amino acids long, termini counted. The V call is TRBV21-1, the J call TRBJ2-2; the listed D gene, TRBD2, was not tested against the DNA. TRBV21-1 is tagged as a pseudogene. This TCR came from a human donor in a cohort sampled during active COVID-19. Material for sequencing was peripheral blood. The CDR3 sequence is CASSVPSVAAGTGELFF.